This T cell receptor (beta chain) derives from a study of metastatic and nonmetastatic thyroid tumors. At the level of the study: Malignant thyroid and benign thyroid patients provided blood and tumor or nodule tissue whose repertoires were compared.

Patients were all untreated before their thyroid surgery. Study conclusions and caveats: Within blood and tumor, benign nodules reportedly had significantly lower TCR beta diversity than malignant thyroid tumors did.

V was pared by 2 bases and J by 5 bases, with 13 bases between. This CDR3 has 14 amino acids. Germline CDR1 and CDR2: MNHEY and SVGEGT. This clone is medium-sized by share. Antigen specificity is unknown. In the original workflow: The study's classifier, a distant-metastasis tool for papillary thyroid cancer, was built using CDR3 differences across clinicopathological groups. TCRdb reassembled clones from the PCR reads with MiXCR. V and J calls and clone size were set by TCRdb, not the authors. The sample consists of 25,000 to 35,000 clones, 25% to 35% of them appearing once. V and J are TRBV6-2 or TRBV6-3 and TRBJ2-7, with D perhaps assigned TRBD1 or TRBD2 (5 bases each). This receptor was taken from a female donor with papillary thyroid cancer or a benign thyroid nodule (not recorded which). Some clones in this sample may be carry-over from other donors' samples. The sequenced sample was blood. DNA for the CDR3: TGTGCCAGCAGTTACCCCCAGGGACCCCACGAGCAGTACTTC. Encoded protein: CASSYPQGPHEQYF.